These T cell receptor beta chains were read from a single sample in a study of identical twins. Using its own MiXCR run on the 5' RACE reads, TCRdb lists one record per CDR3 protein. Of hundreds of thousands of distinct CDR3 sequences in the sample, approximately 13% are singletons; the top ten hold 1.5% to 2%. These data also featured in a second study, about yellow fever vaccine responses in identical twins.

The sample was PBMCs. The receptors shown here come from a woman younger than 35 in good health. CDR3s include the opening cysteine and the closing phenylalanine or tryptophan. The D gene is left open where the match is weak. Size is stated for part of the rows, as once, few or many counts, or as a class when the clone is expanded.

clone size	D gene	V gene	J gene	CDR3 DNA	CDR3 protein
.	.	TRBV20-1	TRBJ2-1	TGCAGTGCCCAGGGTTTCTCCTACAATGAGCAGTTCTTC	CSAQGFSYNEQFF
.	TRBD2	TRBV20-1	TRBJ2-6	TGCAGTGCGGGATCCGGGGGGTCTGGGGCCAACGTCCTGACTTTC	CSAGSGGSGANVLTF
.	TRBD1	TRBV5-5	TRBJ2-7	TGTGCCAGCAGCCTCCGGGACAGGGGGCTCGACTACGAGCAGTACTTC	CASSLRDRGLDYEQYF
.	TRBD2	TRBV11-2	TRBJ2-3	TGTGCCAGCAGCCGACTAGCGGCTAACACAGATACGCAGTATTTT	CASSRLAANTDTQYF
few	TRBD2	TRBV5-1	TRBJ2-2	TGCGCCAGCAGCTCCACTAGCGGGGGCCCAAACACCGGGGAGCTGTTTTTT	CASSSTSGGPNTGELFF
.	.	TRBV20-1	TRBJ2-3	TGCAGTGCTCACGGGACTGACTCCACAGATACGCAGTATTTT	CSAHGTDSTDTQYF
.	.	TRBV9	TRBJ2-5	TGTGCCAGCAGCAAAAGGGGTTTGGAGACCCAGTACTTC	CASSKRGLETQYF
few	TRBD2	TRBV5-5	TRBJ2-1	TGTGCCAGCAGCTTGGAAGCTCTAGCGGGGTTCTACAATGAGCAGTTCTTC	CASSLEALAGFYNEQFF
few	.	TRBV5-4	TRBJ2-2	TGTGCCAGCAGCTTCCGCGAGTATGGCACCGGGGAGCTGTTTTTT	CASSFREYGTGELFF
few	.	TRBV20-1	TRBJ1-6	TGCAGTGCTGCGGGGGGGAATAATTCACCCCTCCACTTT	CSAAGGNNSPLHF
.	.	TRBV11-2	TRBJ2-3	TGTGCCAGCAGACTATTCGGGGATACGCAGTATTTT	CASRLFGDTQYF
many	TRBD1	TRBV12-3/TRBV12-4	TRBJ1-1	TGTGCCAGCAGGGAGACAGGGGGTGGCACTGAAGCTTTCTTT	CASRETGGGTEAFF
many	.	TRBV2	TRBJ2-2	TGTGCCAGCAGGGACAACACCGGGGAGCTGTTTTTT	CASRDNTGELFF
many	TRBD1	TRBV12-3/TRBV12-4	TRBJ1-1	TGTGCCAGCAGTCACAGGGGCGGGAACACTGAAGCTTTCTTT	CASSHRGGNTEAFF
few	.	TRBV5-1	TRBJ2-1	TGCGCCAGCACCGCGGGACTCAGCTCCTACAATGAGCAGTTCTTC	CASTAGLSSYNEQFF
few	TRBD1	TRBV7-6	TRBJ1-1	TGTGCCAGCAGGAAGGACACAGGGGGCTTGGGCACTGAAGCTTTCTTT	CASRKDTGGLGTEAFF
.	.	TRBV19	TRBJ2-7	TGTGCCAGTGCCGGCTTGGGCTACGAGCAGTACTTC	CASAGLGYEQYF
few	.	TRBV6-1	TRBJ2-4	TGTGCCAGCACAAGCGCTAGGGCCAAAAACATTCAGTACTTC	CASTSARAKNIQYF
.	.	TRBV5-1	TRBJ2-1	TGCGCCAGCAGCAAAAAACAGGGTGAGCAGTTCTTC	CASSKKQGEQFF
.	TRBD1	TRBV28	TRBJ2-5	TGTGCCAGCAGTCTTGAGTCAGGGGGTCTAGGAGAGACCCAGTACTTC	CASSLESGGLGETQYF
.	.	TRBV7-2	TRBJ1-1	TGTGCCAGCAGCCTGCGACAGATCGAAGCTTTCTTT	CASSLRQIEAFF
.	.	TRBV9	TRBJ2-7	TGTGCCAGCAGCGTACGGGAAGGGAAGTACGAGCAGTACTTC	CASSVREGKYEQYF
few	.	TRBV20-1	TRBJ2-2	TGCAGTGCTAACGGACTTGGGGTGCTTTCCGGGGAGCTGTTTTTT	CSANGLGVLSGELFF
few	TRBD2	TRBV12-3/TRBV12-4	TRBJ2-1	TGTGCCAGCAGTTTCGGGGGGACTCGTAATGAGCAGTTCTTC	CASSFGGTRNEQFF
.	TRBD1	TRBV10-3	TRBJ2-2	TGTGCCATCAGTGAGTCCCAGGGGGCGAACACCGGGGAGCTGTTTTTT	CAISESQGANTGELFF
few	.	TRBV5-1	TRBJ2-3	TGCGCCAGCAGCCCGTTAATGGGCGGGATCGGGGATTTT	CASSPLMGGIGDF
.	TRBD1	TRBV18	TRBJ2-7	TGTGCCAGCTCTACAGGGGGAAGCTCCTACGAGCAGTACTTC	CASSTGGSSYEQYF
many	.	TRBV12-3/TRBV12-4	TRBJ1-5	TGTGCCAGCAGTTGGACAGCTAGCAATCAGCCCCAGCATTTT	CASSWTASNQPQHF
few	TRBD1	TRBV27	TRBJ2-3	TGTGCCAGCAGTTTAAAGGACAGGGGGGGGGATACGCAGTATTTT	CASSLKDRGGDTQYF
many	.	TRBV3-1	TRBJ2-5	TGTGCCAGCAGCCCCGGCGGGCGACAAGAGACCCAGTACTTC	CASSPGGRQETQYF
.	TRBD1	TRBV15	TRBJ2-4	TGTGCCACCAGCGACCGGGACAGGGACCCCAAAAACATTCAGTACTTC	CATSDRDRDPKNIQYF
.	TRBD1	TRBV5-1	TRBJ2-2	TGCGCCAGCAGCTTGAGGCAGGGGGTCGAAACCGGGGAGCTGTTTTTT	CASSLRQGVETGELFF
few	.	TRBV7-9	TRBJ1-1	TGTGCCAGCAGCCCTCCCCTGTTGAACACTGAAGCTTTCTTT	CASSPPLLNTEAFF
many	.	TRBV12-3/TRBV12-4	TRBJ1-5	TGTGCCAGCAGTCGCGATCAGCCCCAGCATTTT	CASSRDQPQHF
.	.	TRBV7-9	TRBJ2-3	TGTGCCAGCAGCTATACTCGACTAGTAGACGATACGCAGTATTTT	CASSYTRLVDDTQYF
few	.	TRBV6-2/TRBV6-3	TRBJ2-3	TGTGCCAGCAGTCCCACCCCAGGGTCAGATACGCAGTATTTT	CASSPTPGSDTQYF
.	.	TRBV10-3	TRBJ1-1	TGTGCCATCAGTGAGTCGGCATTCCCACACCATAACACTGAAGCTTTCTTT	CAISESAFPHHNTEAFF
few	.	TRBV20-1	TRBJ2-1	TGCAGTGCTAGAGGGGTGTCGGGAGTGAATGAGCAGTTCTTC	CSARGVSGVNEQFF
few	TRBD2	TRBV12-3/TRBV12-4	TRBJ2-1	TGTGCCAGCAGTGGAGGGACTAGCGGGAGGGCCCTCGATGAGCAGTTCTTC	CASSGGTSGRALDEQFF
.	TRBD1	TRBV28	TRBJ2-1	TGTGCCAGCAGTCTCCGAACGGGATTATGGGGACAGGGGCAGTTCTTC	CASSLRTGLWGQGQFF
few	.	TRBV7-2	TRBJ1-2	TGTGCCAGCAGCTTAGGTCCGTCCGGGAGTGGCTACACCTTC	CASSLGPSGSGYTF
many	.	TRBV12-3/TRBV12-4	TRBJ1-5	TGTGCCAGCAGCCCCCGGGGGGCTAATCAGCCCCAGCATTTT	CASSPRGANQPQHF
many	.	TRBV11-3	TRBJ2-3	TGTGCCAGCAGCGCCGACACAGATACGCAGTATTTT	CASSADTDTQYF
.	.	TRBV20-1	TRBJ2-5	TGCAGTGCTCATGACTATCGATCCATCCAAGAGACCCAGTACTTC	CSAHDYRSIQETQYF
.	.	TRBV5-1	TRBJ2-3	TGCGCCAGCAGCTTAGGCAGCGACTCTCGCACAGATACGCAGTATTTT	CASSLGSDSRTDTQYF
many	TRBD2	TRBV10-3	TRBJ2-1	TGTGCCATCAGTGAGTCGGTGTTAGCGGGAGCGATTACTAGCGAGCAGTTCTTC	CAISESVLAGAITSEQFF
few	.	TRBV29-1	TRBJ2-1	TGCAGCGTTGATTTAGGGGGGAACAATGAGCAGTTCTTC	CSVDLGGNNEQFF
.	TRBD2	TRBV5-1	TRBJ2-1	TGCGCCAGCAGCCCGCTAGCGGGGGGGCCTAAGGAGCAGTTCTTC	CASSPLAGGPKEQFF
.	.	TRBV2	TRBJ2-2	TGTGCCAGCAGGATTAGTATCACCGGGGAGCTGTTTTTT	CASRISITGELFF
few	TRBD2	TRBV7-3	TRBJ2-3	TGTGCCAGCAGCCACGCTAGCGGGAGGGCCGATACGCAGTATTTT	CASSHASGRADTQYF
.	TRBD1	TRBV20-1	TRBJ2-7	TGCAGTGCTAAAAGACAGGGGAAGGGGTACGAGCAGTACTTC	CSAKRQGKGYEQYF